A single sample gave rise to the 29 T cell receptor beta chains below, sequenced in a study of cytomegalovirus exposure and HLA in healthy donors. The study ran its PCR with 60 Vbeta and 13 Jbeta primers. Measured with immunoSEQ multiplex PCR; TCRdb has only the in-frame clones, and not every one. The table includes 55,000 to 75,000 clones, around 74% detected once. The sample comprised PBMCs. Receptor source: a woman aged 25-40 years in good health and CMV-seropositive.

This clone was seen only once. The chain's CDR3 is CASSPSDRSNYGYTF. CDR3 DNA sequence: TGTGCCAGCAGCCCCTCGGACAGATCTAACTATGGCTACACCTTC. The chain has TRBV6-4 and TRBJ1-2; maybe TRBD1 (6 bases). The V gene lost 6 bases and the J gene lost 0 bases, with 14 bases spanning the gap. Germline V CDR1 and CDR2: MRHNA, SNTAGT. The CDR3 is 15 residues long.

V usage is TRBV29-1 and J usage is TRBJ2-7; D is perhaps TRBD1 (5 bases). The CDR3 runs to 14 residues. CDR1 and CDR2 (germline): SQVTM, ANQGSEA. V was pared by 6 bases and J by 6 bases, with 21 bases between. The CDR3 sequence is CSVQGQSYSGEQYF. CDR3 DNA sequence: TGCAGCGTCCAAGGACAATCATACTCGGGCGAGCAGTACTTC.

The chain has TRBV19 and TRBJ1-5; 12 bases fit TRBD1. The CDR3 sequence is 15 residues long. The V and J ends lost 4 bases and 6 bases, in that order; junction bases with no gene match: 4. CDR1 is LNHDA and CDR2 is SQIVND in the germline V gene (reference sequence). CDR3 coding DNA: TGTGCCAGTAGTAAGGGACAGGGGGCGGCTCAGCCCCAGCATTTT. Translating gives CASSKGQGAAQPQHF.

V gene TRBV7-2 combines with J gene TRBJ1-2; TRBD1 matches at 7 bases. CDR1 and CDR2 (germline): SGHTA, FQGNSA. The length of the CDR3 is 15 residues. The junction had 9 bases not matched to a gene; V was cut back by 0 bases and J by 8 bases. The CDR3 protein is CASSLARDRVGGYTF. DNA of the CDR3: TGTGCCAGCAGCTTAGCGCGAGACAGGGTTGGGGGCTACACCTTC. Full variable domain (outside the CDR3, taken from reference TRBV7-2 and TRBJ1-2): GAGVSQSPSNKVTEKGKDVELRCDPISGHTALYWYRQSLGQGLEFLIYFQGNSAPDKSGLPSDRFSAERTGGSVSTLTIQRTQQEDSAVYLCASSLARDRVGGYTFGSGTRLTVV.

This clone was seen a handful of times. The chain uses TRBV5-1 and TRBJ2-2; possible D gene TRBD2, 6 bases. Deletions cut 0 bases from V and 0 bases from J, with 12 bases between. Germline lookup yields CDR1 SGHRS and CDR2 YFSETQ. There are 17 residues in the CDR3. CDR3 residues: CASSLDRGSANTGELFF. For the CDR3, the DNA is TGCGCCAGCAGCTTGGATCGGGGGTCCGCGAACACCGGGGAGCTGTTTTTT.

This chain connects TRBV5-1 to TRBJ1-1; tentative D call: TRBD1 (5 bases). Trimming left V 1 base short and J 4 bases short, with 11 bases between. CDR3 length: 14 amino acids. Germline CDR1 SGHRS, CDR2 YFSETQ. The CDR3 DNA reads as TGCGCCAGCAGCTTGTCGGGACTCAGCACTGAAGCTTTCTTT. Its translation is CASSLSGLSTEAFF.

This clone was found a few times. The V and J genes are TRBV29-1 and TRBJ2-1; 9 nucleotides line up with TRBD2. CDR1 is SQVTM, CDR2 ANQGSEA, per germline. Unmatched junction bases numbered 19, after V lost 4 bases and J lost 9 bases. CDR3 length: 17 amino acids. The CDR3 sequence: CSVGGASGNLKVSEQFF. In DNA form, the CDR3 reads TGCAGCGTTGGGGGGGCTAGCGGGAACCTAAAGGTCAGTGAGCAGTTCTTC.

The CDR3 region is CASSERQALPLHF. DNA for the CDR3: TGTGCCAGCAGTGAGAGACAGGCGCTGCCCCTCCACTTT. The V and J genes are TRBV6-1 and TRBJ1-6; TRBD1 is a possible D gene (6 bases). In germline, CDR1 is MNHNS, CDR2 SASEGT. Trimming stripped 3 bases from V and 13 bases from J, with 13 bases between. CDR3 length: 13 residues.

The rearrangement joins TRBV6-6 to TRBJ1-3, with D possibly being TRBD1 (6 bases). Germline CDR1 is MNHNY and CDR2 is SVGAGI (reference sequence). The CDR3 is made up of 15 amino acids. Trimming shortened V by 6 bases and J by 2 bases, and 14 bases separated the two germline ends. CDR3 loop: CASRLNRATGNTIYF. The CDR3 DNA reads TGTGCCAGCAGGCTTAACAGGGCGACTGGAAACACCATATATTTT.

V is TRBV6-5 and J is TRBJ2-7; 9 nucleotides agree with TRBD1. Germline assignment: CDR1 MNHEY and CDR2 SVGAGI. This CDR3 is 14 amino acids long. The ends lost 6 bases at V and 7 bases at J; junction bases unmatched: 10. The CDR3 DNA reads as TGTGCCAGCAGGCTCGGGACAGGGCCCTGGGAGCAGTACTTC. It encodes CASRLGTGPWEQYF.

CDR3 loop: CASSITAGSLDEQFF. The CDR3 bases are TGTGCCAGTAGTATCACTGCGGGGTCTCTCGATGAGCAGTTCTTC. V gene TRBV19 combines with J gene TRBJ2-1; D is possibly TRBD2 (6 bases). The CDR3 spans 15 residues. Germline lookup yields CDR1 LNHDA and CDR2 SQIVND (reference sequence). Deletions cut 3 bases from V and 8 bases from J, with 17 bases between.

The rearrangement uses TRBV19 and TRBJ2-1, with 8 nucleotides matching TRBD2. Germline CDR1 reads LNHDA; CDR2 reads SQIVND (reference sequence). Unmatched junction bases numbered 5, after V lost 3 bases and J lost 4 bases. The CDR3 is 15 residues long. CDR3 amino acids: CASSMGLVGYNEQFF. The CDR3 DNA reads TGTGCCAGTAGTATGGGACTAGTCGGGTACAATGAGCAGTTCTTC.

This clone was seen only once. The V gene is TRBV1, the J gene TRBJ2-1; the D call TRBD2 from the table was never checked on the DNA. TRBV1 is termed a pseudogene. This CDR3 has 17 amino acids. CDR3 coding DNA: TGCACCAGCAGCCAAGCGGGAGACTCCACTATTTACAATGAGCAGTTCTTC. It encodes CTSSQAGDSTIYNEQFF.

The gene calls are TRBV5-8 and TRBJ2-2; 9 positions agree with TRBD1. The CDR3 covers 15 residues. The V gene end was trimmed by 0 bases and the J gene end by 6 bases; junction bases not matched to a gene: 3. Germline-derived CDR1 and CDR2 are SGHTS and YDEGEE. This chain's CDR3 is CASSLEDRGAGELFF. In DNA form, the CDR3 reads TGTGCCAGCAGCTTGGAAGACAGGGGGGCCGGGGAGCTGTTTTTT. Full variable domain (rest looked up from reference TRBV5-8 and TRBJ2-2): EAGVTQSPTHLIKTRGQQATLRCSPISGHTSVYWYQQALGLGLQFLLWYDEGEERNRGNFPPRFSGRQFPNYSSELNVNALELEDSALYLCASSLEDRGAGELFFGEGSRLTVL.

The gene calls are TRBV4-2 and TRBJ2-7; the match to TRBD2 covers 8 bases. CDR3 length: 16 amino acids. Germline assignment: CDR1 LGHNA and CDR2 YNFKEQ. V was pared by 0 bases and J by 2 bases, with 6 bases of the junction left unmatched. In DNA, the CDR3 is TGTGCCAGCAGCCAAGAACCAGCGGGAGAGACCTACGAGCAGTACTTC. Translated, it gives CASSQEPAGETYEQYF.

This clone was recorded once. CDR3 nucleotides: TGCAGTGCTAGAACCCGAGCTGAGCAGTTCTTC. Translated: CSARTRAEQFF. The rearrangement uses TRBV20-1 and TRBJ2-1; D gene unclear. Looked up from germline, CDR1 is DFQATT and CDR2 is SNEGSKA (reference sequence). This CDR3 region has 11 residues. The ends were cut back, 2 bases at V and 9 bases at J, with 8 bases in the middle.

The V gene is TRBV7-3, the J gene TRBJ2-5; tentative D call: TRBD2 (7 bases). Looked up from germline, CDR1 is SGHTA and CDR2 is FQGTGA. Trimming took off 5 bases at V and 4 bases at J, with 14 bases between the two ends. There are 14 residues in the CDR3. DNA of the CDR3: TGTGCCAGCAGCCCCACGGGGGGCAGAGAGACCCAGTACTTC. Translation gives CASSPTGGRETQYF.

This clone has more than one count but fewer than ten. V usage is TRBV6-1 and J usage is TRBJ2-1; TRBD2 agrees at 10 bases. CDR3 length: 14 residues. Losses at the gene ends were 6 bases for V and 7 bases for J; bases not matched to a gene: 6. Germline CDR1 is MNHNS and CDR2 is SASEGT. The chain's CDR3 is CASSRLAGRNEQFF. The CDR3, as DNA: TGTGCCAGCAGCCGACTAGCGGGTCGTAATGAGCAGTTCTTC.

This chain connects TRBV5-8 to TRBJ2-7, with D maybe TRBD1 (6 bases). Germline loops: CDR1 SGHTS, CDR2 YDEGEE. Trimming pared 10 bases from V and 5 bases from J, leaving 19 bases between. This CDR3 spans 13 amino acids. The CDR3 loop reads CAGLDRFSDEQYF. Written as DNA, the CDR3 is TGTGCCGGCCTTGACAGGTTCAGCGACGAGCAGTACTTC. Complete variable domain (other parts from reference TRBV5-8 and TRBJ2-7): EAGVTQSPTHLIKTRGQQATLRCSPISGHTSVYWYQQALGLGLQFLLWYDEGEERNRGNFPPRFSGRQFPNYSSELNVNALELEDSALYLCAGLDRFSDEQYFGPGTRLTVT.

V gene TRBV5-5 combines with J gene TRBJ2-1; no reliable D call. This CDR3 has 14 residues. The germline V and J ends were trimmed by 0 bases and 6 bases, with 10 bases remaining between them. Per germline, CDR1 SGHKS and CDR2 YYEKEE (reference sequence). The CDR3 DNA sequence: TGTGCCAGCAGCTTGGCCAGTACCACCAATGAGCAGTTCTTC. This gives the protein CASSLASTTNEQFF.

This chain uses TRBV15 with TRBJ2-1; 7 bases are shared with TRBD2. V trimming: 0 bases; J trimming: 0 bases; junction bases outside the gene matches: 5. The length of the CDR3 is 17 residues. CDR1 and CDR2 (germline): LNHNV, YYDKDF (reference sequence). The CDR3 nucleotides read TGTGCCACCAGCAGAGATCAGACTAGCTTCTCCTACAATGAGCAGTTCTTC. Its translation: CATSRDQTSFSYNEQFF.

The chain uses TRBV6-5 and TRBJ2-5; D ambiguous. V lost 2 bases to trimming and J lost 1 base, with 8 bases between them. Germline V CDR1 and CDR2: MNHEY, SVGAGI. This CDR3 contains 14 residues. CDR3: CASSYMGSQETQYF. CDR3 in DNA: TGTGCCAGCAGTTACATGGGCAGCCAAGAGACCCAGTACTTC.

V usage is TRBV27 and J usage is TRBJ2-1; TRBD2 matches at 7 bases. The germline gives CDR1 MNHEY, CDR2 SMNVEV (reference sequence). The CDR3 spans 19 residues. The J segment lost 7 bases and the V segment lost 8 bases, leaving 26 bases of the junction unmatched. The CDR3 bases are TGTGCCAGCCTCGAGTATGCGGGAGCGGTACCTTTTTTAGTGAATGAGCAGTTCTTC. Its protein is CASLEYAGAVPFLVNEQFF.

This chain uses TRBV28 with TRBJ2-1; 10 nucleotides match TRBD1. Germline V gene sequence: CDR1 MDHEN, CDR2 SYDVKM. This CDR3 spans 16 amino acids. The ends lost 6 bases at V and 7 bases at J; junction bases unmatched: 12. The chain's CDR3 is CASRGSGQGYGNEQFF. The CDR3 DNA sequence: TGTGCCAGCAGGGGGTCGGGACAGGGGTATGGGAATGAGCAGTTCTTC. Drawing the rest from reference TRBV28 and TRBJ2-1, the complete variable domain is DVKVTQSSRYLVKRTGEKVFLECVQDMDHENMFWYRQDPGLGLRLIYFSYDVKMKEKGDIPEGYSVSREKKERFSLILESASTNQTSMYLCASRGSGQGYGNEQFFGPGTRLTVL.

V is TRBV27 and J is TRBJ1-5; maybe TRBD1 (5 bases). Germline values: CDR1 MNHEY, CDR2 SMNVEV (reference sequence). The CDR3 loop spans 15 amino acids. The V gene lost 3 bases and the J gene lost 1 base, with 10 bases spanning the gap. The CDR3 nucleotides read TGTGCCAGCAGTTTGGGGGGTCCAAGCAATCAGCCCCAGCATTTT. It yields the protein CASSLGGPSNQPQHF.

The rearrangement joins TRBV7-9 to TRBJ2-1, with 14 positions matching TRBD2. CDR3 size: 16 residues. The germline gives CDR1 SEHNR, CDR2 FQNEAQ (reference sequence). V was clipped by 5 bases and J by 10 bases; unmatched bases: 10. CDR3 DNA: TGTGCCAGCAGCCTACCGGGACTAGCGGGGGCGGGGGAGCAGTTCTTC. It specifies CASSLPGLAGAGEQFF. Variable domain in full (rest from reference TRBV7-9 and TRBJ2-1): DTGVSQNPRHKITKRGQNVTFRCDPISEHNRLYWYRQTLGQGPEFLTYFQNEAQLEKSRLLSDRFSAERPKGSFSTLEIQRTEQGDSAMYLCASSLPGLAGAGEQFFGPGTRLTVL.

The genes are TRBV7-8 and TRBJ1-3, with D tentatively TRBD1 (6 bases). CDR1 is SGHVS, CDR2 FQNEAQ, per germline. The CDR3 is 14 amino acids. Deletions cut 3 bases from V and 4 bases from J, with 10 bases between. CDR3: CASSFGGRGNTIYF. The CDR3 region has the DNA TGTGCCAGCAGCTTTGGGGGCCGGGGAAACACCATATATTTT.

This sequence joins TRBV28 and TRBJ2-3; D not certain. This CDR3 has 15 residues. V was clipped by 5 bases and J by 2 bases, with 14 bases between them. CDR1 is MDHEN, CDR2 SYDVKM, per germline. For the CDR3, the DNA is TGTGCCAGCAGTCTTCTGGTGGAGTCCACAGATACGCAGTATTTT. This encodes CASSLLVESTDTQYF.

This chain connects TRBV5-8 to TRBJ1-1; perhaps TRBD1 as D (5 bases). Looked up from germline, CDR1 is SGHTS and CDR2 is YDEGEE. The CDR3 extends over 12 amino acids. V was pared by 2 bases and J by 11 bases, with 13 bases between. The CDR3 DNA follows: TGTGCCAGCAGCTTAACCCCTCGGGGGGCTTTCTTT. This gives the protein CASSLTPRGAFF.